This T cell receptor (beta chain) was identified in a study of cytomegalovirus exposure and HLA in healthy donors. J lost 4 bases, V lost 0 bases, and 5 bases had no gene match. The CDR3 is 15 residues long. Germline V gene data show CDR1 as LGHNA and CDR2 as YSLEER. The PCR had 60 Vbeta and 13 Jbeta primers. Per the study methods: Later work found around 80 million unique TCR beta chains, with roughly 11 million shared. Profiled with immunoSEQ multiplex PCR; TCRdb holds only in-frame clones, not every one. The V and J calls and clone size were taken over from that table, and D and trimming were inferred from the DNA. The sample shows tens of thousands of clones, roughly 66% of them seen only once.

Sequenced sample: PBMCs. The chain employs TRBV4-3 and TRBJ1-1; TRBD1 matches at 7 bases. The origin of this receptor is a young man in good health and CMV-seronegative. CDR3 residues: CASSQERGRGTEAFF. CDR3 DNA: TGCGCCAGCAGCCAAGAGAGGGGGCGCGGCACTGAAGCTTTCTTT.